This T cell receptor beta chain was retrieved from a study of control samples from healthy donors and cancer patients. Generated by immunoSEQ multiplex PCR, the TCRdb table keeps only in-frame clones and is missing some. The repertoire consists of 75,000 to 100,000 clones, with around nine tenths occurring once and the leading ten covering 5.5% to 7%. CDR1 and CDR2 from the germline V gene are ENHRY and SYGVKD. V trimming: 8 bases; J trimming: 7 bases; junction bases outside the gene matches: 19. The length of the CDR3 is 17 residues. The sequencing sample was made of blood. This chain links TRBV10-3 with TRBJ2-1, with 8 nucleotides matching TRBD2. This sequence originates from a man aged 45-60 years in good health. DNA for the CDR3: TGTGCCATCGAAAAGCGGGGGCAGGGTTTTACAGGGAATGAGCAGTTCTTC. Translated: CAIEKRGQGFTGNEQFF.